The rows below give T cell receptor beta chains drawn from one sample of a study of blood T cell repertoires in COVID-19. Assay used: immunoSEQ multiplex PCR; TCRdb lists only in-frame clones, some missing. The data contain under 90,000 clones, 65% to 90% of them singletons. Input material: peripheral blood. These receptors originate from a woman of 80 years or more with active or convalescent COVID-19. Both conserved end residues are part of each CDR3. The D gene is left open where the match is weak. Clone size is given for some rows only: seen once, a few or many times, or a class if the clone is expanded.

j_call v_call clone_size d_call cdr3_nt cdr3_aa
TRBJ1-2 TRBV28 NA NA TGTGCCAGCAGTTTATTGGCCCTTCGGAGGGTTCCTAACTATGGCTACACCTTC CASSLLALRRVPNYGYTF
TRBJ2-5 TRBV9 once TRBD2 TGTGCCAGCAGCGTACTTCCCGGGGGGACTCAAGAGACCCAGTACTTC CASSVLPGGTQETQYF
TRBJ1-1 TRBV7-2 NA NA TGTGCCAGCAGCGTCACTCGACAGAACACTGAAGCTTTCTTT CASSVTRQNTEAFF
TRBJ1-5 TRBV3-1/TRBV3-2 few NA TGTGCCAGCAGCCAAGGGCGGAGCAATCAGCCCCAGCATTTT CASSQGRSNQPQHF
TRBJ1-4 TRBV6-5 NA TRBD1 TGTGCCAGCAGTTACCGGGACAGGGATGAAAAACTGTTTTTT CASSYRDRDEKLFF
TRBJ2-5 TRBV5-1 NA NA TGCGCCAGCAGCTTGGCCTTGGAGACCCAGTACTTC CASSLALETQYF
TRBJ2-7 TRBV19 few TRBD1 TGTGCCAGTAGGAGAGCCGGGACAGACGCCTACGAGCAGTACTTC CASRRAGTDAYEQYF
TRBJ2-3 TRBV10-3 NA NA TGTGCCATCAAATCTCAGGATACGCAGTATTTT CAIKSQDTQYF
TRBJ2-7 TRBV3-1/TRBV3-2 NA NA TGTGCCAGCAGCCTAGGCGGAGCCCGATACGAGCAGTACTTC CASSLGGARYEQYF
TRBJ1-6 TRBV15 NA NA TGTGCCACCAGCAGAGATGGAGGGCTGAAGTCACCCCTCCACTTT CATSRDGGLKSPLHF
TRBJ1-2 TRBV2 few NA TGTGCCAGTGGTGAGGGCTATGGCTACACCTTC CASGEGYGYTF
TRBJ2-7 TRBV19 NA TRBD1 TGTGCCAGTAGTATTGGTCGACAGGGCGAGCAGTACTTC CASSIGRQGEQYF
TRBJ2-3 TRBV2 NA TRBD2 TGTGCCAGCCGAGCGGGAGAGGGAACAGATACGCAGTATTTT CASRAGEGTDTQYF
TRBJ2-2 TRBV5-4 NA TRBD2 TGTGCCAGCAGCTCCCCGACTAGCGGGGGCTCGAACACCGGGGAGCTGTTTTTT CASSSPTSGGSNTGELFF
TRBJ1-2 TRBV7-9 NA TRBD1 TGTGCCAGCAGCTTTCTATGGCCCGGGACAGCATATTCCTATGGCTACACCTTC CASSFLWPGTAYSYGYTF
TRBJ2-7 TRBV24-1 once TRBD2 TGTGCCACCGAATCCCTCCTAGCGGCTTACGAGCAGTACTTC CATESLLAAYEQYF
TRBJ2-6 TRBV6-5 NA NA TGTGCCGGCAAACAGGGCCTGGGGGGGGCCAACGTCCTGACTTTC CAGKQGLGGANVLTF
TRBJ2-5 TRBV3-1/TRBV3-2 NA TRBD2 TGTGCCAGCAGCACCACTTTCGGGGGGGGGATGGCCCAGTACTTC CASSTTFGGGMAQYF
TRBJ2-7 TRBV6-2/TRBV6-3 NA NA TGTGCCAGCAGTTGGGCAGGGTTCTCCTACGAGCAGTACTTC CASSWAGFSYEQYF
TRBJ1-6 TRBV6-2/TRBV6-3 few NA TGTGCCAGCAGCACAGCCCAGGGGATTCGACCCCTCCACTTT CASSTAQGIRPLHF
TRBJ1-2 TRBV7-9 NA NA TGTGCCAGCAGCTCCCTTGGGGAGGGCGCAACTCTGGCCGGCTACACCTTC CASSSLGEGATLAGYTF